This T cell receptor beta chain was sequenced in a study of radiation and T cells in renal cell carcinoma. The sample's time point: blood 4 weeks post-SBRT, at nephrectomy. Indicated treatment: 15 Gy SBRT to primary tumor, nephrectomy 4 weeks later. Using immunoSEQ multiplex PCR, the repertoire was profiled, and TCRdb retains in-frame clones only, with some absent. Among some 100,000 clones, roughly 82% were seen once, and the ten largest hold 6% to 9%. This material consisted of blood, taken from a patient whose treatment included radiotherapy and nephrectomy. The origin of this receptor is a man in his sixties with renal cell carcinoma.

As DNA, the CDR3 is TGCAGCGTTGACCGGGGGAGCTCCTACAATGAGCAGTTCTTC. Translating it yields CSVDRGSSYNEQFF. V gene TRBV29-1 combines with J gene TRBJ2-1, with D possibly matching TRBD2 (6 bases). The CDR3 sequence is 14 residues long. Between the trimmed V and J ends, which lost 3 bases and 0 bases, there was a span of 9 bases. The germline V gene encodes CDR1 SQVTM and CDR2 ANQGSEA.